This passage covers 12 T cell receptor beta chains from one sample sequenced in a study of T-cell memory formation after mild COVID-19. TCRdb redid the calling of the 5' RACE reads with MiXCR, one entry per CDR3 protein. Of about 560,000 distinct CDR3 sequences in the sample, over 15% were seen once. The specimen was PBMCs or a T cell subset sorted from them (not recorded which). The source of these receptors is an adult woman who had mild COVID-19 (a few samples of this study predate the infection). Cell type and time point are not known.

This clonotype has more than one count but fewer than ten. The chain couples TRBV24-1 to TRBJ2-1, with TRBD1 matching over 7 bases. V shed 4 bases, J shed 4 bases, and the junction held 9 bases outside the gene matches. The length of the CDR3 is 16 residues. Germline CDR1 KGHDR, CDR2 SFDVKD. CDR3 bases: TGTGCCACCAGTGACCCCTCCCGGGACAGATACAATGAGCAGTTCTTC. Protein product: CATSDPSRDRYNEQFF.

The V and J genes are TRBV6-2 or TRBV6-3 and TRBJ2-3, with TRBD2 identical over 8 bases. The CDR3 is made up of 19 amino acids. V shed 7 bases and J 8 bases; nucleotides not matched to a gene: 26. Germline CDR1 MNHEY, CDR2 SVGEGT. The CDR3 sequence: CASNRRASAAGGRGGTQYF. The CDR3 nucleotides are TGTGCCAGCAATAGGCGGGCATCAGCGGCGGGAGGCCGAGGGGGTACGCAGTATTTT.

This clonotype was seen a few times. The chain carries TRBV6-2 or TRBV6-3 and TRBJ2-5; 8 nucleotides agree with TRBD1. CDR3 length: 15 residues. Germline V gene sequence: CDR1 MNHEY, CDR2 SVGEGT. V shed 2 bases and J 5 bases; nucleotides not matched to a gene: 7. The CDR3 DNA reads TGTGCCAGCAGTTACCCAGGACAGGGTCTTGAGACCCAGTACTTC. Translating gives CASSYPGQGLETQYF.

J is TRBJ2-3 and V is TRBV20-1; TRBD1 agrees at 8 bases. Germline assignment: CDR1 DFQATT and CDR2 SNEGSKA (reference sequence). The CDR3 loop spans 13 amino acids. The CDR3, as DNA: TGCAGATCTGGACAGGGAAGCACAGATACGCAGTATTTT. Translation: CRSGQGSTDTQYF.

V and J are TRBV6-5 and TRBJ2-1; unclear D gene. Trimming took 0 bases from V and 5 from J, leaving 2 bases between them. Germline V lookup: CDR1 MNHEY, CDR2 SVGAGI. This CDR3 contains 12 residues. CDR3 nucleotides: TGTGCCAGCAGTTACTCGGACAATGAGCAGTTCTTC. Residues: CASSYSDNEQFF.

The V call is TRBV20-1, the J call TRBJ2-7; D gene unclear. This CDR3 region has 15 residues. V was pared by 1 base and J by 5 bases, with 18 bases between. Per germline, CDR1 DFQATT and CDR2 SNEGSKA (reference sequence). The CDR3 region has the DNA TGCAGTGCTAGAGGAGTCGTAGTGGCGATGGACGAGCAGTACTTC. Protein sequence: CSARGVVVAMDEQYF.

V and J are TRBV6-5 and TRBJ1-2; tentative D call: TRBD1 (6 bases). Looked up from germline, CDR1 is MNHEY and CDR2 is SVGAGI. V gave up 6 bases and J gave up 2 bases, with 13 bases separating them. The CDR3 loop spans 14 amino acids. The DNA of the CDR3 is TGTGCCAGCAGCGTAACAGGGCCAAACTATGGCTACACCTTC. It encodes CASSVTGPNYGYTF.

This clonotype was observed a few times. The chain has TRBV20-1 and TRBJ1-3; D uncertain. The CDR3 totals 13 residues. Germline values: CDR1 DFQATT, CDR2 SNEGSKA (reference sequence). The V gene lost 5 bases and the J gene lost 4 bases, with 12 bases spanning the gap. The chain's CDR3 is CSALNSVGNTIYF. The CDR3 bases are TGCAGTGCTTTGAACAGCGTAGGAAACACCATATATTTT.

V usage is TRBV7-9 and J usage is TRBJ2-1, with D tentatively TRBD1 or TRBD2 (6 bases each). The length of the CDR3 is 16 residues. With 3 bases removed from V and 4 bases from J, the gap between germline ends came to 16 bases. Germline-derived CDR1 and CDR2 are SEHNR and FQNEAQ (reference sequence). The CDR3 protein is CASSFTAGRGYNEQFF. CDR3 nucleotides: TGTGCCAGCAGCTTTACGGCGGGAAGGGGGTACAATGAGCAGTTCTTC.

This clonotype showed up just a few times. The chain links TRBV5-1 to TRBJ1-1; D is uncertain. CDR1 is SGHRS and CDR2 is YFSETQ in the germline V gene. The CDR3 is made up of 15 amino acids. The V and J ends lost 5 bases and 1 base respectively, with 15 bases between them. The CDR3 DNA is TGCGCCAGCAGTCTAGCGGAGGGAGGGAACACTGAAGCTTTCTTT. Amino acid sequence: CASSLAEGGNTEAFF.

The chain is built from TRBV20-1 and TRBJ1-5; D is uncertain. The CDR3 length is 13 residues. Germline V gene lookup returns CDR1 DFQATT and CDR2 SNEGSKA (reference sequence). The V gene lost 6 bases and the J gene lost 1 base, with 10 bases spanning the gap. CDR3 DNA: TGCAGTGCCAACCTAGGGAGCAATCAGCCCCAGCATTTT. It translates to CSANLGSNQPQHF.

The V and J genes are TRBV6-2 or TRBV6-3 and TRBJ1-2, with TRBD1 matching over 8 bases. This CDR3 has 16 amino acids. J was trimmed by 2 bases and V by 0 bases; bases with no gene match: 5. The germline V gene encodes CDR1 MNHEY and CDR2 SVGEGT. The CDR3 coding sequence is TGTGCCAGCAGTTACTCGAGGGGACAGGCGAACTATGGCTACACCTTC. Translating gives CASSYSRGQANYGYTF.